The entry that follows covers one T cell receptor beta chain sequence. CDR1 SGHTA and CDR2 FQGTGA come from the germline V gene. J lost 10 bases, V lost 3 bases, and 1 base had no gene match. This CDR3 contains 12 residues. The data stem from a study of CD8 T cells in Susac syndrome. High-throughput TCR beta sequencing covered peripheral CD8+ and CD4+ T cells. FACS was used to enrich TEMRA cells, whereas the CD8+ and CD4+ T cells were obtained by negative isolation. Random hexamers were used to reverse transcribe roughly 0.45 to 1 ug of RNA. Multiplex PCR with immunoSEQ amplified the TCR beta CDR3 across 54 Vbeta and 13 Jbeta. TCRdb called the immunoSEQ multiplex PCR reads again in MiXCR, with one record for every CDR3 protein. The sample holds 110,000 or so distinct CDR3 sequences; about 92% are singletons and the top ten take about 0.096%.

V and J are TRBV7-3 and TRBJ2-3; the match to TRBD2 covers 10 bases. Sequences were obtained from CD4+ T cells from PBMCs. The source is a human donor with multiple sclerosis. The CDR3 DNA reads as TGTGCCAGCAGCTTTAGCGGGGGGCCGCAGTATTTT. This translates into CASSFSGGPQYF.